This T cell receptor beta chain was found in a study of cytomegalovirus exposure and HLA in healthy donors. It was with 60 Vbeta and 13 Jbeta primers that the PCR ran. Sequencing was performed with immunoSEQ multiplex PCR; in TCRdb, only in-frame clones are kept and a portion is missing. The sample has 100,000 or so clones, about 15% seen once. There are 14 residues in the CDR3. Germline loops: CDR1 GTSNPN, CDR2 SVGIG (reference sequence). V gave up 4 bases and J gave up 2 bases; unmatched junction bases: 3. V usage is TRBV30 and J usage is TRBJ2-1; TRBD2 agrees at 9 bases. The sample taken for sequencing was PBMCs. This TCR came from a female donor in good health and CMV-seronegative. The CDR3, as DNA: TGTGCCTGGACGACTAGCGGCACCTACAATGAGCAGTTCTTC. Translated: CAWTTSGTYNEQFF.